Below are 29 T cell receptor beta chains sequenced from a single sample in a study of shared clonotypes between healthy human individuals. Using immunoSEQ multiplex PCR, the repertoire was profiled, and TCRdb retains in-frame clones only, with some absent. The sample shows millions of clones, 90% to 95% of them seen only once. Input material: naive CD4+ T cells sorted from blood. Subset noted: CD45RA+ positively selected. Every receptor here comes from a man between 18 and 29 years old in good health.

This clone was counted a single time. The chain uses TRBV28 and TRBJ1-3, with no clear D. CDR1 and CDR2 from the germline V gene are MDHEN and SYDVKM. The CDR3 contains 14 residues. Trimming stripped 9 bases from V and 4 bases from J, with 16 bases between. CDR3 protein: CASARRGGGNTIYF. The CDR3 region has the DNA TGTGCCAGTGCGAGGCGAGGCGGGGGAAACACCATATATTTT.

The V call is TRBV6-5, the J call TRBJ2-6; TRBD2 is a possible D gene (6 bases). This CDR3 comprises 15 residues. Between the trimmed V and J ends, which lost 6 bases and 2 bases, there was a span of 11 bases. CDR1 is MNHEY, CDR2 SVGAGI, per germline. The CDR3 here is CASRTGEAGANVLTF. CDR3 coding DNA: TGTGCCAGCAGGACGGGGGAGGCTGGGGCCAACGTCCTGACTTTC.

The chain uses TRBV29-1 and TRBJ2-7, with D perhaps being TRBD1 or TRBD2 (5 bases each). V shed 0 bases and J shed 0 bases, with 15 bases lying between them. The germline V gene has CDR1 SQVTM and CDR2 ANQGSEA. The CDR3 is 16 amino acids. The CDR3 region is CSVEDCTGRISYEQYF. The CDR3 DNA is TGCAGCGTTGAAGATTGTACGGGACGGATCTCCTACGAGCAGTACTTC.

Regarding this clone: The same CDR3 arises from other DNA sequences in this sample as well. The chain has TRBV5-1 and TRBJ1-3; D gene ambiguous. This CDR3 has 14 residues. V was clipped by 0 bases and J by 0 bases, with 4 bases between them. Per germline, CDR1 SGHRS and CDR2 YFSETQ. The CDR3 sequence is CASSLENSGNTIYF. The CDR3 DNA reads TGCGCCAGCAGCTTGGAGAACTCTGGAAACACCATATATTTT.

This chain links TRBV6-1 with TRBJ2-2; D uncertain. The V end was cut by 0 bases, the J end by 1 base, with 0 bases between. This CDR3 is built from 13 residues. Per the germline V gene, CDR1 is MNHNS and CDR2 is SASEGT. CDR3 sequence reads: CASSEANTGELFF. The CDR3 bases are TGTGCCAGCAGTGAAGCGAACACCGGGGAGCTGTTTTTT.

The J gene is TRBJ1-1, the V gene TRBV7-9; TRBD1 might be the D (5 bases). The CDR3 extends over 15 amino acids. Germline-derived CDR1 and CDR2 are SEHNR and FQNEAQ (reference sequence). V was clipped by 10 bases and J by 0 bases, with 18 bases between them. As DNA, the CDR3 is TGTGCCACCGCAACGTCCGGGACCCTGAACACTGAAGCTTTCTTT. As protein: CATATSGTLNTEAFF.

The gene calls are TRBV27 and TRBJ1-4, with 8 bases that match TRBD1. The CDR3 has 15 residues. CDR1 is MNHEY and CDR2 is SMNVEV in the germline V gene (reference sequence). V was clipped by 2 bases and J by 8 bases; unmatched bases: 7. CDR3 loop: CASSLNGQGPEKLFF. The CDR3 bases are TGTGCCAGCAGTTTAAATGGACAGGGTCCCGAAAAACTGTTTTTT.

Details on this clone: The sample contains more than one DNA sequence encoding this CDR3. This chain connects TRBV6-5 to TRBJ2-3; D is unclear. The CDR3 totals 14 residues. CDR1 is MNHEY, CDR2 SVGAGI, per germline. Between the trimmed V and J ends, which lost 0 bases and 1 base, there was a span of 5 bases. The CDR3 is CASSYSMGTDTQYF. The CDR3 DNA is TGTGCCAGCAGTTACTCCATGGGCACAGATACGCAGTATTTT.

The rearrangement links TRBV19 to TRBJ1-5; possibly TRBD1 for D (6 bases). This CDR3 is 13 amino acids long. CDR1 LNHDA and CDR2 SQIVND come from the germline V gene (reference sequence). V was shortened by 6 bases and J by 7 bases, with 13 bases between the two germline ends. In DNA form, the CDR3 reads TGTGCCAGTAGGCACAGGGCCCCCCAGCCCCAGCATTTT. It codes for CASRHRAPQPQHF.

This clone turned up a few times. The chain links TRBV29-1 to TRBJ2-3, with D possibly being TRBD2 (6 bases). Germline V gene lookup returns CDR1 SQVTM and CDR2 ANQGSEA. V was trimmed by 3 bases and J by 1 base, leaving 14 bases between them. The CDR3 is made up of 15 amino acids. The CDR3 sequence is CSVDLREWGTDTQYF. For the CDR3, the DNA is TGCAGCGTTGATCTACGGGAGTGGGGCACAGATACGCAGTATTTT.

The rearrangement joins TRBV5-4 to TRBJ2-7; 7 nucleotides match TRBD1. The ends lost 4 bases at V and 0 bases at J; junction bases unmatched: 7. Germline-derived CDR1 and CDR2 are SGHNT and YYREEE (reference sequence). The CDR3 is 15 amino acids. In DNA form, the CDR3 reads TGTGCCAGCAGCCATCCGGGACAGAGCTCCTACGAGCAGTACTTC. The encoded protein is CASSHPGQSSYEQYF.

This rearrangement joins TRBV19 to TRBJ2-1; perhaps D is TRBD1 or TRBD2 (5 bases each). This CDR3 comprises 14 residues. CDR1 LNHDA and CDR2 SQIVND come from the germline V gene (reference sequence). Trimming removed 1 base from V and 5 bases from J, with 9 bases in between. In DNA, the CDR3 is TGTGCCAGTAGTATAGTGGGGACCGACAATGAGCAGTTCTTC. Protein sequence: CASSIVGTDNEQFF.

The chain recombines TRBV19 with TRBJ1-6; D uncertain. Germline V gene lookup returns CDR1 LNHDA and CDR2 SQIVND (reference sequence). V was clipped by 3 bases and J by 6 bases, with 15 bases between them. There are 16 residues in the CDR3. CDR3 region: CASSIAAAGVNSPLHF. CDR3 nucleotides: TGTGCCAGTAGTATCGCGGCAGCCGGAGTTAATTCACCCCTCCACTTT.

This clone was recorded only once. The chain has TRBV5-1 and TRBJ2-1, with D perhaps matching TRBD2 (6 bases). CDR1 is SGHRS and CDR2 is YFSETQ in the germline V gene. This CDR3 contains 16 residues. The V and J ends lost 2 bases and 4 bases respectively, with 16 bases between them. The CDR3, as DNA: TGCGCCAGCAGCTTACTAACGGGAGATGCATACAATGAGCAGTTCTTC. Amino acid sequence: CASSLLTGDAYNEQFF.

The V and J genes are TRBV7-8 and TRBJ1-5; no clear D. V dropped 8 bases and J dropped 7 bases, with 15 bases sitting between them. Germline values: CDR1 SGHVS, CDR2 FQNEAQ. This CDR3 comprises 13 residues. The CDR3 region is CASRPTVGQPQHF. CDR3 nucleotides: TGTGCCAGCCGCCCGACGGTCGGGCAGCCCCAGCATTTT.

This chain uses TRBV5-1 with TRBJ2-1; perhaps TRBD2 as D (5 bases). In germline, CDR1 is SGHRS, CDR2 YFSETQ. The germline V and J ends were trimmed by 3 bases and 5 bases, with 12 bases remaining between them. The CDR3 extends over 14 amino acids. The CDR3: CASSSAGINNEQFF. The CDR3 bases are TGCGCCAGCAGCTCGGCGGGTATCAACAATGAGCAGTTCTTC.

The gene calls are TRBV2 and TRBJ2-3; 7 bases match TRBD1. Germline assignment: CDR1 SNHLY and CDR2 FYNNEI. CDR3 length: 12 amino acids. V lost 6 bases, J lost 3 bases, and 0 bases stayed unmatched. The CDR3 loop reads CASRTGTDTQYF. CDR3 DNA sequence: TGTGCCAGCAGGACAGGGACAGATACGCAGTATTTT.

The chain's CDR3 is CASSLVSTANNEQFF. CDR3 nucleotides: TGTGCCAGCAGCTTAGTTTCAACAGCTAACAATGAGCAGTTCTTC. This chain connects TRBV7-2 to TRBJ2-1; D call uncertain. This CDR3 region has 15 residues. Deletions cut 1 base from V and 5 bases from J, with 12 bases between. Germline V CDR1 and CDR2: SGHTA, FQGNSA.

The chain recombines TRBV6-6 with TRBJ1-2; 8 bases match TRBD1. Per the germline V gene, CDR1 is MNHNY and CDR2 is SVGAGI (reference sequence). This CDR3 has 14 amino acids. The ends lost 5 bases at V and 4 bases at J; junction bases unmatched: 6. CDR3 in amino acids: CASSRFTGGYGYTF. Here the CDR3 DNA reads TGTGCCAGCAGTCGCTTTACAGGGGGCTATGGCTACACCTTC.

The DNA for the CDR3 is TGTGCCAGCAGCTTAGGGAACGGGGGTCAGCCCCAGCATTTT. Residues: CASSLGNGGQPQHF. The rearrangement uses TRBV7-9 and TRBJ1-5; a weak D match, TRBD1 (5 bases). This CDR3 spans 14 amino acids. V was trimmed by 1 base and J by 6 bases, leaving 10 bases between them. Germline V gene lookup returns CDR1 SEHNR and CDR2 FQNEAQ (reference sequence).

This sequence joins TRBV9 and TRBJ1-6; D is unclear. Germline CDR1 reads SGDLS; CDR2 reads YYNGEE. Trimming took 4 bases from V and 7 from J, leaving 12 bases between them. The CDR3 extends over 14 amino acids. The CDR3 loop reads CASSPGPENSPLHF. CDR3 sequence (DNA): TGTGCCAGCAGCCCCGGGCCAGAAAATTCACCCCTCCACTTT.

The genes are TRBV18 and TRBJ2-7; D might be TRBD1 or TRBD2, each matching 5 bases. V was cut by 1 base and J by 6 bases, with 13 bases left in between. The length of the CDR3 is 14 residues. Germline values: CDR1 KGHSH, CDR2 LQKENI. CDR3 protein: CASSPLVAGTEQYF. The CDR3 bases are TGTGCCAGCTCACCACTGGTAGCCGGGACCGAGCAGTACTTC.

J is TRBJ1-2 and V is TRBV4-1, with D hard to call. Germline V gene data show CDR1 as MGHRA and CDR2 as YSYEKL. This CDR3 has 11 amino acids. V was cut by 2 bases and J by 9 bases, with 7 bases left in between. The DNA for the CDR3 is TGCGCCAGCAGCCAAAGCTCCCGCTACACCTTC. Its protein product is CASSQSSRYTF.

The CDR3 sequence: CASSLWGQGEDTQYF. DNA of the CDR3: TGTGCCAGCAGTTTATGGGGACAGGGAGAAGATACGCAGTATTTT. The chain links TRBV28 to TRBJ2-3; 9 bases fit TRBD1. Germline lookup yields CDR1 MDHEN and CDR2 SYDVKM. This CDR3 has 15 residues. Germline trimming cut 0 bases from V and 5 bases from J; bases unmatched to any gene: 3.

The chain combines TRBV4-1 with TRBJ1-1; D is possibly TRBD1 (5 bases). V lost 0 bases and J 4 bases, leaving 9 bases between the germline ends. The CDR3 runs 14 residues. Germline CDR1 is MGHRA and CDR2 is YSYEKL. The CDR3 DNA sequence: TGCGCCAGCAGCCAAGAGGGGGTTGGCACTGAAGCTTTCTTT. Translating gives CASSQEGVGTEAFF.

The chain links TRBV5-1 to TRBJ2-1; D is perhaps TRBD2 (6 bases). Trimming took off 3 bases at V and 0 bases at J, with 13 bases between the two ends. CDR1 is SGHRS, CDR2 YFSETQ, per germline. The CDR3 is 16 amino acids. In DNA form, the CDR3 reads TGCGCCAGCAGCTCCACCGGGGACTCCTCCTACAATGAGCAGTTCTTC. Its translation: CASSSTGDSSYNEQFF. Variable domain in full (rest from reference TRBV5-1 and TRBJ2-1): KAGVTQTPRYLIKTRGQQVTLSCSPISGHRSVSWYQQTPGQGLQFLFEYFSETQRNKGNFPGRFSGRQFSNSRSEMNVSTLELGDSALYLCASSSTGDSSYNEQFFGPGTRLTVL.

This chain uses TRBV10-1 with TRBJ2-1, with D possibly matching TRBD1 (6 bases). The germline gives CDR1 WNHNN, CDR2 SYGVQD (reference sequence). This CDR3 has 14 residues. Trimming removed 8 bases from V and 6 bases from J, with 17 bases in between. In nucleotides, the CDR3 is TGCGCCAGCGACCCTTACGGGACACTCAATGAGCAGTTCTTC. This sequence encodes CASDPYGTLNEQFF.

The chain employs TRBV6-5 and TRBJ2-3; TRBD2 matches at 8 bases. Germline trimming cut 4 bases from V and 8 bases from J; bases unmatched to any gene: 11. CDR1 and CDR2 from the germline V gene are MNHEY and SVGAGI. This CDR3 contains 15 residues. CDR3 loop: CASSSLLAVEGTQYF. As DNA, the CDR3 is TGTGCCAGCAGTTCCCTACTAGCGGTGGAGGGTACGCAGTATTTT.

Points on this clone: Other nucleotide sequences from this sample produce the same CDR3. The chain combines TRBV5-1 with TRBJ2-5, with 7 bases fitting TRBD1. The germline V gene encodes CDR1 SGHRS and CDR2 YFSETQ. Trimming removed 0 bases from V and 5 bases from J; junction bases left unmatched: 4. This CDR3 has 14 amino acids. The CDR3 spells CASSLVGGGETQYF. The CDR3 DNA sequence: TGCGCCAGCAGCTTGGTAGGGGGCGGTGAGACCCAGTACTTC.